This T cell receptor beta chain was captured in a study of CD8 T cells in Susac syndrome. Study results and caveats: The number of individuals included in the study's TCR sequencing and HLA analysis was acknowledged as relatively small.

Per the germline V gene, CDR1 is SGHVS and CDR2 is FQNEAQ. V lost 5 bases to trimming and J lost 8 bases; unmatched junction nucleotides: 6. The CDR3 is made up of 13 amino acids. Comments on this clonotype: The antigen is not known.

The authors reverse transcribed roughly 0.5 to 1 ug RNA with random hexamers. The authors amplified TCR beta CDR3 across 54 Vbeta and 13 Jbeta using immunoSEQ multiplex PCR. TCRdb passed the immunoSEQ multiplex PCR reads through MiXCR, listing each CDR3 protein once. The repertoire holds 300,000 or so distinct CDR3 sequences, about 90% seen once, with about 0.07% in the top ten. Relapsing-remitting disease, either stable or active, was present in the treatment-naive patients who were the multiple sclerosis controls. FACS enriched CD8+ TEMRA cells, while bulk CD8+ and CD4+ were negatively isolated. This sequence originates from a human donor with multiple sclerosis. The V and J genes are TRBV7-8 and TRBJ1-2; TRBD1 agrees at 9 bases. Sequencing was done on a sample of CD4+ T cells from PBMCs. DNA of the CDR3: TGTGCCAGCAGCGGGACAGGGTTCGGGGGCTACACCTTC. Its translation: CASSGTGFGGYTF. The variable domain in full, completed from reference TRBV7-8 and TRBJ1-2, reads GAGVSQSPRYKVAKRGQDVALRCDPISGHVSLFWYQQALGQGPEFLTYFQNEAQLDKSGLPSDRFFAERPEGSVSTLKIQRTQQEDSAVYLCASSGTGFGGYTFGSGTRLTVV.